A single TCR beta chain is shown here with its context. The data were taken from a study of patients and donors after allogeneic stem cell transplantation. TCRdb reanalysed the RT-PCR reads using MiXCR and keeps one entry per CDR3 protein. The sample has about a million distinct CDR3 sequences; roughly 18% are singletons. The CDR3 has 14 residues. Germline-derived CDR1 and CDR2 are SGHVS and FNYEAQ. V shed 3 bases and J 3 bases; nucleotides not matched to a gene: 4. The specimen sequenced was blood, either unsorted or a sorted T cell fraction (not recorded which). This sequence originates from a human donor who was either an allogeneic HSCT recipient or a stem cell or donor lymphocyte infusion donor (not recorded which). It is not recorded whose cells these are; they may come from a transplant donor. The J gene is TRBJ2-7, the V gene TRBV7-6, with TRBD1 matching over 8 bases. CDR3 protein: CASSFDRGGYEQYF. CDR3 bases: TGTGCCAGCAGCTTTGACAGGGGCGGCTACGAGCAGTACTTC.